This T cell receptor (beta chain) was obtained from a study of beta chain bispecific antibodies for T cell cancers (dated by TCRdb to the early 2020s). With regard to the full study: After T cells from healthy donors were cocultured with bispecific antibodies and T cell leukemia lines, the researchers used TRBV sequencing of the cells that survived to measure how much each TRBV family was depleted. On the cell surface, TRBV12 (TRBV12-3) was expressed by Jurkat cells, whereas TRBV5-5 was expressed by HPB-ALL cells. Broad study findings and their caveats: Every sequenced sample contained a mix of leukemia cell line cells and normal T cells, and most targeted TRBV signal came from the leukemia cells rather than from the normal T cells. Cross-reactivity of the anti-TRBV5-5 antibody with TRBV5-6 was attributed to high sequence similarity between the two genes.

Including the terminal cysteine and phenylalanine, the CDR3 comprises 18 residues. Only the CDR3 DNA is retained, 54 bases long and in frame from the first base. V ends up 2 bases short and J 8 bases short, with an unmatched junction base count of 17. Reading the germline V gene (reference sequence) gives CDR1 DFQATT and CDR2 SNEGSKA. Libraries incorporated unique molecular identifier barcodes, which were used to quantify clonotypes. Qiagen AllPrep DNA/RNA Micro kits were used to isolate total RNA, and an Agilent TapeStation was used to check RNA quality. TCR beta libraries were constructed by 5' RACE, in which cDNA synthesis was followed by two PCR steps with TCR beta constant-region gene-specific primers. Sequencing of the TCR beta libraries was performed on an Illumina MiSeq platform. The paper's processing steps were these. Reads were processed with MIGEC, MiXCR and VDJtools. To get a clonotype's frequency, the unique molecular identifiers belonging to that clonotype were divided by all unique molecular identifiers in the sample. Nonfunctional TRBV genes classified in IMGT as pseudogenes or open reading frames, such as TRBV1, TRBV12-1 and TRBV21, were excluded. In TCRdb, the public reads were trimmed at Q25 with fastp and aligned with MiXCR, with productive beta chains retained. Under each unique CDR3 protein, matching rows form one entry showing the most common genes and DNA. These V and J calls derive from TCRdb rather than the authors' analysis. The sample table records over 20,000 distinct CDR3 sequences; around 2.4% of these occur just once. Jointly, the top ten make up 30% of the sample.

For two to four days, T cells were expanded from blood mononuclear cells using either the anti-CD3 antibody OKT3 or CD3/CD28 Dynabeads. The expanded T cells were grown in RPMI 1640 containing roughly 10% fetal bovine serum, recombinant human IL-2 (100 IU/ml) and IL-7 (around 5.4 ng/ml). For cocultures, some 50,000 normal T cells were combined with some 50,000 target cells and bispecific antibody in around 0.095 mL and incubated for around 16 hours at 37 degrees C. Every bispecific antibody was made of two single-chain variable fragments, expressed in a single-chain diabody format carrying a His tag. Healthy human donors supplied the effector T cells, with peripheral blood mononuclear cells isolated from leukapheresis samples using Ficoll density gradient centrifugation. This clonotype was observed at least ten times. Its cognate antigen has yet to be identified. No qualities accompany the bases; no much larger clone lies one base away.

The sequencing sample was made of healthy donor T cells cultured with leukemia cells. The clonotype comes from a human donor in good health. Some clones in this sample may be carry-over from other donors' samples. This chain joins TRBV20-1 to TRBJ2-1; the central 11 bases match TRBD2. The CDR3 reads as follows: CSARTAPDSGGAIDEQFF. The nucleotide sequence reads as follows: TGCAGTGCTAGAACGGCACCAGATAGCGGGGGGGCCATCGATGAGCAGTTCTTC.